The 32 T cell receptor beta chains below come from one sample, sequenced in a study of T-cell memory formation after mild COVID-19. TCRdb itself ran the 5' RACE reads through MiXCR, one entry per CDR3 protein. The repertoire holds 500,000 to 600,000 distinct CDR3 sequences, with roughly 18% as singletons. Input material: PBMCs or a T cell subset sorted from them (not recorded which). The receptors come from an adult woman who had mild COVID-19 (a few samples of this study predate the infection). Cell type and time point are not known.

The V call is TRBV4-2, the J call TRBJ2-1; the match to TRBD2 covers 8 bases. The trim removed 1 base at V and 3 bases at J, leaving 5 bases unmatched. Germline V gives CDR1 LGHNA, CDR2 YNFKEQ. The CDR3 spans 16 residues. CDR3 bases: TGTGCCAGCAGCCAAGTAGCGGGGAGGGACTACAATGAGCAGTTCTTC. Its translation is CASSQVAGRDYNEQFF.

V usage is TRBV30 and J usage is TRBJ1-4, with TRBD1 as a possible D gene (5 bases). This CDR3 contains 10 residues. Between the trimmed V and J ends, which lost 4 bases and 10 bases, there was a span of 7 bases. Per the germline V gene, CDR1 is GTSNPN and CDR2 is SVGIG (reference sequence). The CDR3 spells CAWKGLKLFF. For the CDR3, the DNA is TGTGCCTGGAAGGGGTTAAAACTGTTTTTT.

V and J are TRBV5-6 and TRBJ2-6; 7 bases align to TRBD2. CDR1 and CDR2 from the germline V gene are SGHDT and YYEEEE. The CDR3 contains 19 residues. Trimming took 1 base from V and 0 from J; bases not matched to a gene: 10. The CDR3 DNA follows: TGTGCCAGCAGCTTGAGGAGTTGGGACTACAGCTCTGGGGCCAACGTCCTGACTTTC. Its protein is CASSLRSWDYSSGANVLTF.

This clonotype was seen only a few times. V and J are TRBV30 and TRBJ2-7; D is possibly TRBD1 (6 bases). The CDR3 loop spans 13 amino acids. Germline V gene data show CDR1 as GTSNPN and CDR2 as SVGIG (reference sequence). V shed 2 bases and J shed 3 bases, with 11 bases lying between them. DNA for the CDR3: TGTGCCTGGAGTTCAGGGGCAGGCTACGAGCAGTACTTC. Its protein product is CAWSSGAGYEQYF.

In this sample, this clonotype turned up a few times. The V and J genes are TRBV4-2 and TRBJ2-3; 8 bases are a match to TRBD2. This CDR3 is 18 amino acids long. With V trimmed by 0 bases and J by 6 bases, 14 bases remained unmatched. Germline V gene sequence: CDR1 LGHNA, CDR2 YNFKEQ. The CDR3 protein is CASSQDRRRGASVDTQYF. DNA for the CDR3: TGTGCCAGCAGCCAAGATCGTAGGCGGGGGGCCTCCGTGGATACGCAGTATTTT.

This clonotype has just a few counts. This chain uses TRBV10-2 with TRBJ1-2, with D hard to call. The CDR3 runs to 15 residues. The V gene lost 2 bases and the J gene lost 8 bases, with 18 bases spanning the gap. The V gene's germline CDR1 is WSHSY and CDR2 SAAADI. DNA for the CDR3: TGCGCCAGCAGTGAGGATCGGGCAGGACGTTGGGGCTACACCTTC. Translation gives CASSEDRAGRWGYTF.

The chain recombines TRBV24-1 with TRBJ1-3, with D hard to call. The CDR3 is made up of 15 amino acids. From germline, CDR1 is KGHDR and CDR2 SFDVKD. Trimming took 1 base from V and 0 from J, leaving 6 bases between them. CDR3 sequence: CATSDFSDSGNTIYF. For the CDR3, the DNA is TGTGCCACCAGTGATTTCTCAGACTCTGGAAACACCATATATTTT.

This clonotype showed up just a few times. The V and J genes are TRBV7-2 and TRBJ2-7, with D possibly TRBD2 on 5 matching bases. V was trimmed by 4 bases and J by 2 bases, leaving 9 bases between them. Per germline, CDR1 SGHTA and CDR2 FQGNSA. There are 13 residues in the CDR3. CDR3 region: CASSSRDPYEQYF. In DNA form, the CDR3 reads TGTGCCAGCAGCTCTCGGGATCCCTACGAGCAGTACTTC.

V gene TRBV24-1 combines with J gene TRBJ1-2; no firm D call. The CDR3 covers 13 residues. Germline lookup yields CDR1 KGHDR and CDR2 SFDVKD. Between the trimmed V and J ends, which lost 2 bases and 6 bases, there was a span of 9 bases. The CDR3 loop is CATSDWAENGYTF. CDR3 nucleotides: TGTGCCACCAGTGATTGGGCAGAGAATGGCTACACCTTC.

This clonotype was seen a handful of times. The rearrangement links TRBV24-1 to TRBJ1-5; the match to TRBD1 covers 7 bases. The germline V gene encodes CDR1 KGHDR and CDR2 SFDVKD. CDR3 size: 14 residues. The V and J ends lost 4 bases and 7 bases, in that order; junction bases with no gene match: 6. CDR3 sequence (DNA): TGTGCCACCAGTGACTGGACAGGTCAGCAGCCCCAGCATTTT. Translating it yields CATSDWTGQQPQHF.

This clonotype appeared a few times. V is TRBV5-1 and J is TRBJ2-7; D unclear. Trimming removed 4 bases at V and 2 bases at J, with 16 bases between. CDR1 SGHRS and CDR2 YFSETQ come from the germline V gene. CDR3 length equals 15 residues. CDR3 residues: CASSQDPGPAYEQYF. CDR3 nucleotides: TGCGCCAGCAGCCAAGATCCAGGCCCCGCCTACGAGCAGTACTTC.

The CDR3 loop is CASSPGDRKGNQPQHF. The CDR3 DNA follows: TGTGCCAGCAGTCCGGGGGATCGAAAGGGCAATCAGCCCCAGCATTTT. The rearrangement links TRBV21-1 to TRBJ1-5; TRBD1 reflects the table's D call only, with no check against the DNA. TRBV21-1 is a recognized pseudogene. CDR3 length: 16 residues.

This clonotype was detected many times. The rearrangement uses TRBV4-3 and TRBJ2-3; D uncertain. The CDR3 extends over 13 amino acids. V lost 3 bases, J lost 4 bases, and 8 bases lay in between. Germline V CDR1 and CDR2: LGHNA, YSLEER. CDR3: CASSQAMPDTQYF. The CDR3 DNA sequence: TGCGCCAGCAGCCAGGCCATGCCAGATACGCAGTATTTT.

The chain combines TRBV5-1 with TRBJ2-2, with 7 bases identical to TRBD2. CDR1 SGHRS and CDR2 YFSETQ come from the germline V gene. This CDR3 is 18 amino acids long. With 4 bases clipped from V and 0 bases from J, the junction kept 12 bases outside the gene matches. The CDR3 nucleotides are TGCGCCAGCAGCCTCGTAGGAGCGGGGATATCGAACACCGGGGAGCTGTTTTTT. Encoded protein: CASSLVGAGISNTGELFF.

This clonotype was observed once. The chain is built from TRBV6-2 or TRBV6-3 and TRBJ2-1, with 8 bases identical to TRBD1. This CDR3 has 13 residues. Germline CDR1 MNHEY, CDR2 SVGEGT. Trimming took 0 bases from V and 16 from J; bases not matched to a gene: 8. CDR3: CASSYSRDRPQFF. CDR3 bases: TGTGCCAGCAGTTACTCCAGGGACAGGCCGCAATTCTTC.

This chain links TRBV7-8 with TRBJ1-2; D is ambiguous. This CDR3 is built from 13 residues. The germline V and J ends were trimmed by 7 bases and 3 bases, with 12 bases remaining between them. CDR1 and CDR2 from the germline V gene are SGHVS and FQNEAQ. CDR3 loop: CASNPGSDYGYTF. In DNA form, the CDR3 reads TGTGCCAGCAACCCAGGAAGCGACTATGGCTACACCTTC.

The V call is TRBV4-3, the J call TRBJ2-5, with D perhaps TRBD2 (6 bases). The CDR3 sequence is 16 residues long. The ends were cut back, 0 bases at V and 5 bases at J, with 16 bases in the middle. Germline V gene lookup returns CDR1 LGHNA and CDR2 YSLEER. The CDR3 DNA reads TGCGCCAGCAGCCAAGATGCTGCCGGGAGCGGGGAGACCCAGTACTTC. Translation: CASSQDAAGSGETQYF.

Written as DNA, the CDR3 is TGTGCCAGCAGTTTAGGCGCATTATCTGAAGCTTTCTTT. Translated, it gives CASSLGALSEAFF. V is TRBV12-3 or TRBV12-4 and J is TRBJ1-1; no firm D call. V was shortened by 1 base and J by 6 bases, with 9 bases between the two germline ends. The CDR3 contains 13 residues.

The chain employs TRBV12-3 or TRBV12-4 and TRBJ2-1; D unresolved. The CDR3 is made up of 12 amino acids. Trimming took off 3 bases at V and 5 bases at J, with 5 bases between the two ends. In nucleotides, the CDR3 is TGTGCCAGCAGTTTCGGGCACAATGAGCAGTTCTTC. Its translation: CASSFGHNEQFF.

In this sample, this clonotype turned up a few times. V is TRBV7-3 and J is TRBJ2-5; TRBD2 matches 11 bases. Germline V lookup: CDR1 SGHTA, CDR2 FQGTGA. The junction had 13 bases not matched to a gene; V was cut back by 5 bases and J by 5 bases. The length of the CDR3 is 17 residues. The CDR3: CASSPTGLAAGGETQYF. CDR3 sequence (DNA): TGTGCCAGCAGCCCAACGGGACTAGCGGCCGGAGGGGAGACCCAGTACTTC.

This clonotype was seen a handful of times. CDR3 residues: CASRLAGRGMNTEAFF. The CDR3 DNA is TGTGCCAGCAGACTAGCCGGGCGGGGCATGAACACTGAAGCTTTCTTT. This sequence joins TRBV11-2 and TRBJ1-1; TRBD1 is a possible D gene (5 bases). The CDR3 has 16 amino acids. V gave up 6 bases and J gave up 0 bases, with 17 bases separating them. From germline, CDR1 is SGHAT and CDR2 FQNNGV.

V usage is TRBV27 and J usage is TRBJ1-2; 10 positions agree with TRBD1. The CDR3 totals 16 residues. Trimming removed 7 bases from V and 0 bases from J; junction bases left unmatched: 8. Germline lookup yields CDR1 MNHEY and CDR2 SMNVEV (reference sequence). This chain's CDR3 is CASNPGQGRANYGYTF. The CDR3, as DNA: TGTGCCAGCAATCCGGGACAGGGGAGAGCTAACTATGGCTACACCTTC.

This chain links TRBV10-3 with TRBJ2-7, with D uncertain. Trimming stripped 2 bases from V and 7 bases from J, with 18 bases between. The germline CDR1 and CDR2 sequences are ENHRY and SYGVKD. The CDR3 extends over 15 amino acids. In nucleotides, the CDR3 is TGTGCCATCAGTGAGGTCCCCTCAAGGTTTTCTGAGCAGTACTTC. This codes for CAISEVPSRFSEQYF.

The chain employs TRBV7-3 and TRBJ2-3; possibly TRBD2 for D (6 bases). There are 15 residues in the CDR3. The germline V gene has CDR1 SGHTA and CDR2 FQGTGA. V lost 4 bases to trimming and J lost 0 bases, with 11 bases between them. The CDR3 sequence is CASSSGSGSTDTQYF. The CDR3 DNA is TGTGCCAGCAGCTCTGGTAGCGGAAGCACAGATACGCAGTATTTT.

The V gene is TRBV5-1, the J gene TRBJ2-3, with unresolved D. In germline, CDR1 is SGHRS, CDR2 YFSETQ. V was shortened by 0 bases and J by 3 bases, with 8 bases between the two germline ends. This CDR3 is 14 amino acids long. CDR3 residues: CASSLERPTDTQYF. The CDR3 DNA reads as TGCGCCAGCAGCTTGGAACGGCCGACAGATACGCAGTATTTT.

The chain recombines TRBV5-1 with TRBJ1-2; D is perhaps TRBD1 (5 bases). The CDR3 has 16 residues. Trimming took 0 bases from V and 4 from J, leaving 16 bases between them. Germline values: CDR1 SGHRS, CDR2 YFSETQ. The CDR3 protein is CASSLGSIRGLYGYTF. The DNA of the CDR3 is TGCGCCAGCAGCTTGGGATCTATCCGGGGCCTCTATGGCTACACCTTC.

This clonotype was found a few times. V is TRBV12-3 or TRBV12-4 and J is TRBJ2-1, with 9 bases aligning to TRBD1. The V segment lost 6 bases and the J segment 3 bases; nucleotides outside the gene matches: 3. The CDR3 has 14 amino acids. DNA of the CDR3: TGTGCCAGCAGACGGGACAGGGACTACAATGAGCAGTTCTTC. It is translated as CASRRDRDYNEQFF.

The chain recombines TRBV5-6 with TRBJ1-1; D uncertain. This CDR3 region has 16 residues. Germline V lookup: CDR1 SGHDT, CDR2 YYEEEE. Trimming took 2 bases from V and 3 from J, leaving 17 bases between them. The CDR3 region has the DNA TGTGCCAGCAGCTTTGGGTTCGTGAGGGCTCACACTGAAGCTTTCTTT. It codes for CASSFGFVRAHTEAFF.

The rearrangement joins TRBV5-4 to TRBJ2-1; no clear D. Trimming stripped 3 bases from V and 8 bases from J, with 6 bases between. Per the germline V gene, CDR1 is SGHNT and CDR2 is YYREEE (reference sequence). The CDR3 sequence is 11 residues long. CDR3 nucleotides: TGTGCCAGCAGCTGGGCGGATGAGCAGTTCTTC. This encodes CASSWADEQFF.

This clonotype was found many times. The chain recombines TRBV7-6 with TRBJ2-1, with 9 bases lining up with TRBD2. Germline lookup yields CDR1 SGHVS and CDR2 FNYEAQ. This CDR3 has 15 residues. V gave up 4 bases and J gave up 3 bases; unmatched junction bases: 4. CDR3 bases: TGTGCCAGCAGCTCAGTAGCGGGGGACTACAATGAGCAGTTCTTC. This encodes CASSSVAGDYNEQFF.

The chain carries TRBV6-5 and TRBJ2-1; 13 bases align to TRBD2. The CDR3 runs 16 residues. Per germline, CDR1 MNHEY and CDR2 SVGAGI. The J segment lost 6 bases and the V segment lost 6 bases, leaving 8 bases of the junction unmatched. CDR3 protein: CASSYTGTSGTNEQFF. The DNA for the CDR3 is TGTGCCAGCAGCTACACCGGGACTAGCGGGACCAATGAGCAGTTCTTC.

The chain links TRBV19 to TRBJ1-1; D uncertain. In germline, CDR1 is LNHDA, CDR2 SQIVND (reference sequence). The CDR3 is 16 amino acids. V shed 4 bases and J shed 3 bases, with 18 bases lying between them. Here the CDR3 reads CASSSIPAPRDTEAFF. The CDR3 region has the DNA TGTGCCAGTAGTAGCATACCGGCCCCCCGGGACACTGAAGCTTTCTTT.